These 5 T cell receptor beta chains came from one sample sequenced in a study of shared clonotypes between healthy human individuals. Data came from immunoSEQ multiplex PCR; TCRdb stores just in-frame clones and leaves some out. This sample carries more than 2,000,000 clones, approximately 95% of them seen once, and the ten largest clones take under 0.45%. The material sequenced was naive CD4+ T cells from PBMCs. Stated subset: CD45RA+ positively selected. The origin of the receptors is a man younger than 35 in good health. Some clones in this sample may be carry-over from other donors' samples.

This CDR3 reads CASSLQWGFSDTQYF. The DNA for the CDR3 is TGTGCCAGCAGCTTACAGTGGGGGTTTTCAGATACGCAGTATTTT. This chain connects TRBV14 to TRBJ2-3; perhaps D is TRBD1 or TRBD2 (5 bases each). Trimming left V 5 bases short and J 4 bases short, with 16 bases between. Germline V gene data show CDR1 as SGHDN and CDR2 as FVKESK. This CDR3 contains 15 residues.

This clone occurred once. The rearrangement uses TRBV19 and TRBJ1-2; TRBD1 aligns across 7 bases. Germline V lookup: CDR1 LNHDA, CDR2 SQIVND (reference sequence). The CDR3 spans 17 residues. After removal of 3 bases from V and 3 bases from J, the junction contained 13 bases not matched to a gene. The CDR3 sequence is CASSIRFGKGGDYGYTF. The CDR3 nucleotides are TGTGCCAGTAGTATTAGGTTTGGCAAAGGGGGCGACTATGGCTACACCTTC.

V is TRBV18 and J is TRBJ1-3; 8 bases map to TRBD1. There are 16 residues in the CDR3. The V gene's germline CDR1 is KGHSH and CDR2 LQKENI. V gave up 6 bases and J gave up 0 bases; unmatched junction bases: 7. The CDR3 nucleotides are TGTGCCAGCTCTCGAGGACAGGGAGCCTCTGGAAACACCATATATTTT. Translating it yields CASSRGQGASGNTIYF.

Worth noting for this clone: Other nucleotide sequences in the sample specify the same CDR3. The chain recombines TRBV28 with TRBJ2-7; D possibly uses TRBD1 or TRBD2 (5 bases each). Per germline, CDR1 MDHEN and CDR2 SYDVKM. V gave up 1 base and J gave up 0 bases, with 10 bases separating them. This CDR3 has 15 amino acids. The CDR3, as DNA: TGTGCCAGCAGTTTATCCGGGACCGCCTCCTACGAGCAGTACTTC. Amino acids: CASSLSGTASYEQYF.

About this clone itself: The same CDR3 arises from other DNA sequences in this sample as well. The chain couples TRBV5-1 to TRBJ1-1; D unclear. Trimming shortened V by 0 bases and J by 4 bases, and 10 bases separated the two germline ends. Germline V CDR1 and CDR2: SGHRS, YFSETQ. The CDR3 covers 14 residues. The CDR3 spells CASSLGGEGTEAFF. CDR3 nucleotide sequence: TGCGCCAGCAGCTTGGGCGGGGAGGGCACTGAAGCTTTCTTT.